These 25 T cell receptor beta chains were sequenced from one sample in a study of a mutant IDH1 vaccine in newly diagnosed glioma (dated by TCRdb to the early 2020s). The time point label here, explained by the study, means: week 5, during vaccination. Every vaccine dose consisted of 300 ug of a 20-mer mutant IDH1 peptide in Montanide, administered subcutaneously together with topical imiquimod. The method behind the library was the immunoSEQ multiplex PCR assay. TCRdb mirrors the immuneACCESS table, restricted to in-frame sequences. Some clones are absent from its copies; in checked studies, under half trace to an unresolved V gene, and the reason for the others is unknown. Across this sample there are 75,000 to 80,000 clones, with 75% to 95% seen only once. The leading ten clones occupy under 0.7% of the sample. Their target antigens are unknown. Material: PBMCs, obtained from a glioma patient whose treatment included an IDH1 peptide vaccine. These receptors were taken from a woman in her fifties or sixties with glioma.

The V gene is TRBV5-4, the J gene TRBJ1-4; 10 bases map to TRBD1. Trimming cost V 3 bases and J 6 bases; bases outside gene matches: 5. The CDR3 is made up of 15 amino acids. Germline V CDR1 and CDR2: SGHNT, YYREEE (reference sequence). The CDR3 spells CASSSDRGQDEKLFF. Here the CDR3 DNA reads TGTGCCAGCAGCTCCGACAGGGGGCAAGATGAAAAACTGTTTTTT.

The chain uses TRBV6-5 and TRBJ1-6; TRBD1 matches 9 bases. The V gene's germline CDR1 is MNHEY and CDR2 SVGAGI. The CDR3 covers 16 residues. Losses at the gene ends were 3 bases for V and 9 bases for J; bases not matched to a gene: 9. CDR3 sequence reads: CASSYSTGGLGSPLHF. CDR3 bases: TGTGCCAGCAGTTATTCGACAGGGGGTTTAGGTTCACCCCTCCACTTT.

The chain uses TRBV5-6 and TRBJ2-1; D not certain. Germline V CDR1 and CDR2: SGHDT, YYEEEE. The CDR3 runs to 11 residues. V was shortened by 4 bases and J by 8 bases, with 7 bases between the two germline ends. The CDR3 sequence is CASSRPDEQFF. The CDR3 DNA reads as TGTGCCAGCAGCCGCCCGGATGAGCAGTTCTTC.

This clone was detected only once. This chain connects TRBV2 to TRBJ2-7, with D possibly matching TRBD1 (6 bases). Trimming shortened V by 3 bases and J by 3 bases, and 12 bases separated the two germline ends. The CDR3 is 14 residues long. From germline, CDR1 is SNHLY and CDR2 FYNNEI. DNA for the CDR3: TGTGCCAGCAGTGACCCGGACAGCTTCTACGAGCAGTACTTC. Encoded protein: CASSDPDSFYEQYF.

The table lists this clone with a count of one. J is TRBJ2-1 and V is TRBV19; 8 bases align to TRBD2. Trimming took 0 bases from V and 6 from J; bases not matched to a gene: 4. CDR3 length: 15 amino acids. Germline V gene lookup returns CDR1 LNHDA and CDR2 SQIVND (reference sequence). CDR3 sequence: CASSIDQGTSNEQFF. CDR3 DNA: TGTGCCAGTAGTATAGATCAGGGGACTAGCAATGAGCAGTTCTTC.

This chain connects TRBV6-6 to TRBJ1-6; no clear D. CDR3 length: 16 amino acids. Trimming pared 0 bases from V and 5 bases from J, leaving 11 bases between. The germline V gene encodes CDR1 MNHNY and CDR2 SVGAGI (reference sequence). DNA for the CDR3: TGTGCCAGCAGTTACTCTCCGACACTTGATAATTCACCCCTCCACTTT. Encoded protein: CASSYSPTLDNSPLHF.

The chain joins TRBV9 to TRBJ1-2, with TRBD1 identical over 7 bases. Germline V gives CDR1 SGDLS, CDR2 YYNGEE. CDR3 length: 12 amino acids. The ends lost 4 bases at V and 10 bases at J; junction bases unmatched: 7. The CDR3 here is CASSYGQDVYTF. CDR3 nucleotide sequence: TGTGCCAGCAGCTACGGACAGGACGTCTACACCTTC.

The chain has TRBV7-9 and TRBJ2-1; 8 positions agree with TRBD1. Germline loops: CDR1 SEHNR, CDR2 FQNEAQ (reference sequence). This CDR3 spans 15 amino acids. Trimming cost V 5 bases and J 3 bases; bases outside gene matches: 6. CDR3 residues: CASSLATGDYNEQFF. CDR3 sequence (DNA): TGTGCCAGCAGCCTCGCGACAGGGGACTACAATGAGCAGTTCTTC.

The chain is built from TRBV5-1 and TRBJ1-4; no clear D. Germline lookup yields CDR1 SGHRS and CDR2 YFSETQ. Trimming left V 3 bases short and J 12 bases short, with 21 bases between. The length of the CDR3 is 15 residues. DNA for the CDR3: TGCGCCAGCAGCTCACGGCCGGGAATAGGTGTGGAACTGTTTTTT. Encoded protein: CASSSRPGIGVELFF.

The CDR3 loop is CASSLWTGSYEQYF. The CDR3 coding sequence is TGCGCCAGCAGCTTGTGGACGGGATCCTACGAGCAGTACTTC. The chain links TRBV5-1 to TRBJ2-7; the D gene is possibly TRBD2 (5 bases). Per the germline V gene, CDR1 is SGHRS and CDR2 is YFSETQ. V lost 1 base and J lost 1, with 9 bases in between. This CDR3 has 14 residues.

The chain is built from TRBV2 and TRBJ2-2; unclear D gene. With 6 bases removed from V and 0 bases from J, the gap between germline ends came to 5 bases. This CDR3 comprises 13 residues. In germline, CDR1 is SNHLY, CDR2 FYNNEI. Here the CDR3 DNA reads TGTGCCAGCAGGGTAACGAACACCGGGGAGCTGTTTTTT. Its translation is CASRVTNTGELFF.

The V gene is TRBV21-1, the J gene TRBJ2-7; TRBD1 was called by the table and not checked on the DNA. TRBV21-1 is an annotated pseudogene. This CDR3 region has 16 residues. CDR3 sequence (DNA): TGTGCCAGCAGCAAAGCCCAAGACAGGGGCGTCTACGAGCAGTACTTC. Amino acid sequence: CASSKAQDRGVYEQYF.

Written as DNA, the CDR3 is TGTGCCAGTAGCATCCTAGCGGGAGGGCCGGGCAATGAGCAGTTCTTC. Amino acids: CASSILAGGPGNEQFF. This chain connects TRBV19 to TRBJ2-1; 12 bases align to TRBD2. CDR3 length: 16 amino acids. The germline V gene has CDR1 LNHDA and CDR2 SQIVND (reference sequence). V dropped 6 bases and J dropped 6; count of bases not matched to a gene: 9.

The chain has TRBV7-9 and TRBJ1-4; tentative D call: TRBD1 (5 bases). V was clipped by 5 bases and J by 2 bases, with 15 bases between them. The CDR3 loop spans 16 amino acids. Germline CDR1 and CDR2: SEHNR and FQNEAQ (reference sequence). CDR3 DNA: TGTGCCAGCAGCGTCGACAGACGCGGTACTAATGAAAAACTGTTTTTT. Protein sequence: CASSVDRRGTNEKLFF.

Written as DNA, the CDR3 is TGTGCCCTAAGGGGCAGCAACTATGGCTACACCTTC. It codes for CALRGSNYGYTF. The chain joins TRBV28 to TRBJ1-2; weak D call: TRBD1 (5 bases). The CDR3 runs to 12 residues. V was clipped by 11 bases and J by 2 bases, with 12 bases between them. The germline gives CDR1 MDHEN, CDR2 SYDVKM.

The chain is built from TRBV15 and TRBJ2-6, with D perhaps being TRBD1 or TRBD2 (6 bases each). Germline V gene sequence: CDR1 LNHNV, CDR2 YYDKDF (reference sequence). The CDR3 is 18 amino acids. V lost 6 bases and J 2 bases, leaving 20 bases between the germline ends. The CDR3, as DNA: TGTGCCACCAGTCTTGATCGGGGGCTAACTCCTGGGGCCAACGTCCTGACTTTC. Translated: CATSLDRGLTPGANVLTF. Using reference TRBV15 and TRBJ2-6 for the parts outside the CDR3, the full variable domain is DAMVIQNPRYQVTQFGKPVTLSCSQTLNHNVMYWYQQKSSQAPKLLFHYYDKDFNNEADTPDNFQSRRPNTSFCFLDIRSPGLGDTAMYLCATSLDRGLTPGANVLTFGAGSRLTVL.

The chain joins TRBV11-1 to TRBJ2-7; D not certain. CDR1 is SGHAT, CDR2 FQDESV, per germline (reference sequence). Trimming removed 5 bases at V and 0 bases at J, with 14 bases between. The CDR3 loop spans 15 amino acids. The CDR3 nucleotides read TGTGCCAGCAGCCCTCTTGCGCTGAGCTCCTACGAGCAGTACTTC. It translates to CASSPLALSSYEQYF. Drawing the rest from reference TRBV11-1 and TRBJ2-7, the complete variable domain is EAEVAQSPRYKITEKSQAVAFWCDPISGHATLYWYRQILGQGPELLVQFQDESVVDDSQLPKDRFSAERLKGVDSTLKIQPAELGDSAMYLCASSPLALSSYEQYFGPGTRLTVT.

V and J are TRBV13 and TRBJ1-3; D is unresolved. In germline, CDR1 is PRHDT, CDR2 FYEKMQ (reference sequence). The CDR3 sequence is 15 residues long. The V and J ends lost 5 bases and 0 bases respectively, with 11 bases between them. The CDR3 sequence: CASSKDGHSGNTIYF. The CDR3 DNA sequence: TGTGCCAGCAGCAAGGACGGTCACTCTGGAAACACCATATATTTT.

The chain carries TRBV5-6 and TRBJ2-7, with 11 bases that match TRBD2. Trimming removed 4 bases from V and 7 bases from J; junction bases left unmatched: 13. The germline gives CDR1 SGHDT, CDR2 YYEEEE. CDR3 size: 16 residues. This chain's CDR3 is CASSPRVAGGSREQYF. In DNA, the CDR3 is TGTGCCAGCAGCCCGAGAGTAGCGGGAGGGTCGCGGGAGCAGTACTTC.

CDR3 loop: CASSPRLAGGPSNEQFF. CDR3 DNA sequence: TGCGCCAGCAGCCCAAGACTAGCGGGAGGTCCCTCCAATGAGCAGTTCTTC. This chain connects TRBV4-1 to TRBJ2-1; 13 nucleotides align to TRBD2. The CDR3 is made up of 17 amino acids. V dropped 4 bases and J dropped 6; count of bases not matched to a gene: 9. Germline V gene sequence: CDR1 MGHRA, CDR2 YSYEKL.

This chain uses TRBV7-8 with TRBJ2-1; possible D gene TRBD1, 5 bases. Looked up from germline, CDR1 is SGHVS and CDR2 is FQNEAQ. This CDR3 contains 10 residues. The V gene lost 9 bases and the J gene lost 10 bases, with 10 bases spanning the gap. CDR3 amino acids: CASGPGEQFF. The DNA for the CDR3 is TGTGCCAGTGGCCCAGGGGAGCAGTTCTTC.

J is TRBJ1-2 and V is TRBV7-2; no clear D. V lost 1 base to trimming and J lost 0 bases, with 6 bases between them. Germline-derived CDR1 and CDR2 are SGHTA and FQGNSA. The CDR3 is 14 residues long. The CDR3 DNA follows: TGTGCCAGCAGCTTAGGGACGGCTAACTATGGCTACACCTTC. This encodes CASSLGTANYGYTF. Combining the CDR3 with reference TRBV7-2 and TRBJ1-2 gives the whole variable domain GAGVSQSPSNKVTEKGKDVELRCDPISGHTALYWYRQSLGQGLEFLIYFQGNSAPDKSGLPSDRFSAERTGGSVSTLTIQRTQQEDSAVYLCASSLGTANYGYTFGSGTRLTVV.

The V and J genes are TRBV29-1 and TRBJ2-3, with 10 positions matching TRBD1. CDR1 SQVTM and CDR2 ANQGSEA come from the germline V gene. Losses at the gene ends were 3 bases for V and 4 bases for J; bases not matched to a gene: 4. The length of the CDR3 is 14 residues. In DNA, the CDR3 is TGCAGCGTTGAGGGACAGGGGTTGGCAGATACGCAGTATTTT. This codes for CSVEGQGLADTQYF.

V and J are TRBV7-9 and TRBJ1-2, with D possibly being TRBD1 (6 bases). The CDR3 has 16 residues. The V end lost 4 bases, the J end lost 1 base, and 16 bases lay between the germline ends. The germline V gene encodes CDR1 SEHNR and CDR2 FQNEAQ (reference sequence). In nucleotides, the CDR3 is TGTGCCAGCAGCTCATACAGGGACTTGGGTAACTATGGCTACACCTTC. Amino acid sequence: CASSSYRDLGNYGYTF. The variable domain in full, with the rest retrieved from reference TRBV7-9 and TRBJ1-2, is DTGVSQNPRHKITKRGQNVTFRCDPISEHNRLYWYRQTLGQGPEFLTYFQNEAQLEKSRLLSDRFSAERPKGSFSTLEIQRTEQGDSAMYLCASSSYRDLGNYGYTFGSGTRLTVV.

V and J are TRBV9 and TRBJ2-5; 10 bases line up with TRBD2. J was trimmed by 1 base and V by 2 bases; bases with no gene match: 2. Germline CDR1 reads SGDLS; CDR2 reads YYNGEE. There are 15 residues in the CDR3. The CDR3 is CASSVSGRSQETQYF. The CDR3 DNA is TGTGCCAGCAGCGTTAGCGGGAGGTCCCAAGAGACCCAGTACTTC. Full variable domain (missing parts from reference TRBV9 and TRBJ2-5): DSGVTQTPKHLITATGQRVTLRCSPRSGDLSVYWYQQSLDQGLQFLIQYYNGEERAKGNILERFSAQQFPDLHSELNLSSLELGDSALYFCASSVSGRSQETQYFGPGTRLLVL.